These T cell receptor beta chains were read from a single sample in a study of a mutant IDH1 vaccine in newly diagnosed glioma. The antigens for these receptors are not known. The data were produced by immunoSEQ multiplex PCR, yet TCRdb's version contains in-frame clones alone and is incomplete. The repertoire holds roughly 74,000 clones, over 75% seen once, with approximately 2.3% in the top ten. The sample here was PBMCs, taken from a glioma patient whose treatment included an IDH1 peptide vaccine. These receptors originate from a man under 40 with glioma. Some clones in this sample may be carry-over from other donors' samples. Both conserved end residues are part of each CDR3. D genes are given only for firm matches. Size is omitted from some rows. Given values are once, few, many or a class for expanded clones.

J: TRBJ1-1; D: TRBD1; size: many; V: TRBV13; CDR3: CASIQGLMNTEAFF; DNA: TGTGCCAGCATACAGGGGCTAATGAACACTGAAGCTTTCTTT
J: TRBJ2-7; D: TRBD1; size: few; V: TRBV5-1; CDR3: CASSSGTGSDEQYF; DNA: TGCGCCAGCAGCTCCGGGACAGGGTCGGACGAGCAGTACTTC
J: TRBJ2-2; D: .; size: .; V: TRBV7-9; CDR3: CASSSSGAAGPGELFF; DNA: TGTGCCAGCAGCTCTTCAGGGGCCGCGGGCCCCGGGGAGCTGTTTTTT
J: TRBJ1-2; D: TRBD1; size: .; V: TRBV4-2; CDR3: CASSQEQGARGYTF; DNA: TGTGCCAGCAGCCAAGAACAGGGGGCTCGGGGCTACACCTTC
J: TRBJ2-5; D: TRBD1; size: .; V: TRBV30; CDR3: CAWSVPTGGWETQYF; DNA: TGTGCCTGGAGTGTACCTACAGGGGGCTGGGAGACCCAGTACTTC
J: TRBJ2-1; D: .; size: .; V: TRBV7-3; CDR3: CASSLRQGWYNEQFF; DNA: TGTGCCAGCAGCTTAAGGCAGGGGTGGTACAATGAGCAGTTCTTC
J: TRBJ2-7; D: .; size: few; V: TRBV30; CDR3: CAWSVGLAYEQYF; DNA: TGTGCCTGGAGTGTTGGGCTGGCCTACGAGCAGTACTTC
J: TRBJ1-2; D: .; size: .; V: TRBV7-9; CDR3: CASSYFVRGYGYTF; DNA: TGTGCCAGCAGCTATTTCGTCCGGGGCTATGGCTACACCTTC
J: TRBJ1-4; D: .; size: .; V: TRBV30; CDR3: CAWSWWGVDEKLFF; DNA: TGTGCCTGGTCCTGGTGGGGGGTTGATGAAAAACTGTTTTTT
J: TRBJ1-4; D: .; size: .; V: TRBV5-1; CDR3: CASSLGSNEKLFF; DNA: TGCGCCAGCAGCTTGGGTTCCAATGAAAAACTGTTTTTT
J: TRBJ2-2; D: .; size: few; V: TRBV7-8; CDR3: CASSSRGPGLSGELFF; DNA: TGTGCCAGCAGCTCTCGCGGACCGGGACTCTCCGGGGAGCTGTTTTTT
J: TRBJ2-4; D: .; size: .; V: TRBV28; CDR3: CASSLTASHQYF; DNA: TGTGCCAGCAGTTTGACGGCATCCCACCAGTACTTC
J: TRBJ2-7; D: TRBD1; size: once; V: TRBV28; CDR3: CASSLTGTGPYEQYF; DNA: TGTGCCAGCAGTTTGACCGGGACAGGGCCCTACGAGCAGTACTTC
J: TRBJ1-2; D: .; size: .; V: TRBV21-1; CDR3: CASSKDGIPERGYGYTF; DNA: TGTGCCAGCAGCAAAGACGGGATACCTGAAAGGGGCTATGGCTACACCTTC
J: TRBJ2-4; D: .; size: .; V: TRBV28; CDR3: CASSPRDGKNIQYF; DNA: TGTGCCAGCAGCCCTAGAGATGGCAAAAACATTCAGTACTTC
J: TRBJ1-1; D: TRBD1; size: .; V: TRBV20-1; CDR3: CSGQGITEAFF; DNA: TGCAGTGGACAGGGGATCACTGAAGCTTTCTTT
J: TRBJ2-2; D: .; size: .; V: TRBV6-4; CDR3: CASRASYYTGELFF; DNA: TGTGCCAGCCGGGCCTCGTATTACACCGGGGAGCTGTTTTTT
J: TRBJ2-1; D: TRBD1; size: .; V: TRBV29-1; CDR3: CSVEDVKGAYEQFF; DNA: TGCAGCGTTGAAGATGTAAAGGGGGCCTATGAGCAGTTCTTC
J: TRBJ2-2; D: .; size: .; V: TRBV7-2; CDR3: CASSFTITGELFF; DNA: TGTGCCAGCAGCTTCACAATCACCGGGGAGCTGTTTTTT
J: TRBJ1-5; D: TRBD1; size: .; V: TRBV10-2; CDR3: CASREGQGKGQPQHF; DNA: TGCGCCAGCAGGGAGGGACAGGGAAAGGGCCAGCCCCAGCATTTT
J: TRBJ2-5; D: TRBD2; size: .; V: TRBV5-4; CDR3: CAGRLAGQETQYF; DNA: TGTGCCGGTCGACTAGCGGGACAAGAGACCCAGTACTTC
J: TRBJ2-1; D: TRBD2; size: .; V: TRBV15; CDR3: CATSRDEVAGNRNEQFF; DNA: TGTGCCACCAGCAGAGATGAAGTAGCGGGGAATCGCAATGAGCAGTTCTTC
J: TRBJ2-1; D: .; size: once; V: TRBV28; CDR3: CASTRMGPYNEQFF; DNA: TGTGCCAGCACCAGGATGGGCCCCTACAATGAGCAGTTCTTC
J: TRBJ2-1; D: .; size: .; V: TRBV27; CDR3: CASRGRDHYNEQFF; DNA: TGTGCCAGCAGGGGACGGGACCATTACAATGAGCAGTTCTTC
J: TRBJ2-7; D: TRBD2; size: .; V: TRBV28; CDR3: CASRAASGSYEQYF; DNA: TGTGCCAGCAGAGCGGCTAGCGGCTCCTACGAGCAGTACTTC
J: TRBJ2-4; D: .; size: .; V: TRBV27; CDR3: CASSDQGRAKNIQYF; DNA: TGTGCCAGCAGTGACCAGGGACGGGCCAAAAACATTCAGTACTTC
J: TRBJ1-2; D: .; size: few; V: TRBV2; CDR3: CASRGVPGEGYTF; DNA: TGTGCCAGCAGGGGGGTTCCGGGAGAAGGCTACACCTTC
J: TRBJ2-7; D: .; size: .; V: TRBV7-2; CDR3: CASSLDSLRDEQYF; DNA: TGTGCCAGCAGCTTAGATTCCCTGAGAGACGAGCAGTACTTC
J: TRBJ2-2; D: .; size: .; V: TRBV7-3; CDR3: CASSLRQTTNTGELFF; DNA: TGTGCCAGCAGCTTAAGACAGACCACTAACACCGGGGAGCTGTTTTTT
J: TRBJ2-7; D: TRBD2; size: .; V: TRBV27; CDR3: CASSFGLAGEQYF; DNA: TGTGCCAGCAGTTTCGGGCTAGCGGGGGAGCAGTACTTC
J: TRBJ2-1; D: .; size: .; V: TRBV5-6; CDR3: CASSLWVGLQFF; DNA: TGTGCCAGCAGCTTGTGGGTCGGGCTGCAGTTCTTC
J: TRBJ1-2; D: TRBD1; size: .; V: TRBV29-1; CDR3: CSVRDRVGGYTF; DNA: TGCAGCGTTCGGGACAGGGTCGGGGGCTACACCTTC
J: TRBJ2-7; D: .; size: .; V: TRBV11-2; CDR3: CASSHYEQYF; DNA: TGTGCCAGCAGCCACTACGAGCAGTACTTC
J: TRBJ2-3; D: TRBD1; size: .; V: TRBV5-8; CDR3: CASRDRADTQYF; DNA: TGTGCCAGCAGAGACAGGGCGGATACGCAGTATTTT
J: TRBJ2-3; D: .; size: once; V: TRBV6-5; CDR3: CASMRATTDTQCF; DNA: TGTGCCAGCATGAGAGCGACCACAGATACGCAGTGTTTT
J: TRBJ2-3; D: .; size: .; V: TRBV30; CDR3: CAWSVPTGGTDTQYF; DNA: TGTGCCTGGAGTGTGCCGACAGGCGGGACAGATACGCAGTATTTT
J: TRBJ1-3; D: .; size: .; V: TRBV5-1; CDR3: CASSDRTGTGNTIYF; DNA: TGCGCCAGCAGCGATCGAACAGGGACTGGAAACACCATATATTTT
J: TRBJ1-5; D: .; size: .; V: TRBV19; CDR3: CASRRDWNQPQHF; DNA: TGTGCCAGTAGAAGGGACTGGAATCAGCCCCAGCATTTT
J: TRBJ1-4; D: .; size: few; V: TRBV19; CDR3: CASSKGVRDEKLFF; DNA: TGTGCCAGTAGTAAAGGGGTTAGGGATGAAAAACTGTTTTTT